This TCR beta chain was identified in a study of OX40 agonist ivuxolimab in advanced cancers. Study-wide results and limits: Researchers report that CD8+ T cells had, on average, more expanded clones than CD4+.

Systemic immunosuppression or a history of autoimmune disease excluded patients. To note about this clone: Its antigen is as yet unknown.

CDR3 length: 16 residues. CDR1 and CDR2 from the germline V gene are LNHNV and YYDKDF (reference sequence). Deletions cut 2 bases from V and 0 bases from J, with 11 bases between. This table comes from immunoSEQ multiplex PCR, and its TCRdb copy is limited to in-frame clones, with some not included. Of 70,000 to 95,000 clones detected, under 95% appear once; the ten largest clones hold 2% to 3%. The TCR originated in an adult with an advanced solid tumor such as melanoma, head and neck, liver or kidney cancer. The material sequenced was CD4+ or CD8+ T cells sorted from blood, taken in a trial of the OX40 agonist ivuxolimab. V and J are TRBV15 and TRBJ2-4; D may be TRBD1 (6 bases). CDR3 DNA: TGTGCCACCAGCAGAATAAGACAGGCAGCCAAAAACATTCAGTACTTC. This encodes CATSRIRQAAKNIQYF.